This TCR beta chain was found in a study of cytomegalovirus exposure and HLA in healthy donors (dated 2017 in TCRdb). Regarding the research as a whole: An earlier analysis of roughly 630 of the donors reported approximately 270 Gb of sequence data and 100 million to 140 million unique TCR beta sequences from 190 million or so T cells. Roughly 300 gigabases of sequencing data and about 92 million unique TCR sequences made up an early release that covered under 750 HLA-typed donors. Of the 300 to 400 genotyped donors, about 80% fell in the genetic ancestry cluster associated with self-reported Caucasian donors. The study was designed to test whether signatures of past pathogen exposure could be identified by cataloging public T cell receptors. The study used immunosequencing to profile the T cell repertoires of 666 subjects and linked those repertoires to cytomegalovirus serostatus. Besides the first cohort of hundreds of subjects, a separate validation cohort made up of 90 to 150 different subjects was used. To predict cytomegalovirus infection status, the study combined high-throughput TCR immunosequencing, statistical association of individual TCRs with disease status, and machine learning. To study patterns of TCR occurrence, a later analysis re-analyzed previously published TCR beta repertoires from more than 550 donors and added high-resolution HLA genotyping. Rather than drawing on any new phenotypic data, the later analysis identified candidate immune exposures from TCR beta sequences and the way those sequences occurred across donors. An earlier analysis of approximately 500 of the donors applied high-throughput TCR beta sequencing to assess whether each TCR beta V gene segment acted as functional or pseudogenic. Donor age, sex, ethnicity and CMV serostatus were compiled together with the repertoire data. A later genetic analysis took genome-wide SNP genotypes for about 65% of the roughly 670 donors and used that subset as a discovery cohort. Every discovery cohort repertoire had been produced on one sequencing platform. Both class I and class II loci were covered by HLA typing, at four-digit resolution. The number of donors typed differed by locus, with roughly 620-630 for A, B, C, DRB1 and DQB1, roughly 550 for DQA1, about 610 for DPA1, and some 440 for DPB1. About 5 DR-DQ haplotypes were handled as single units for association and clustering, since linkage in the cohort was strong. On average, roughly 240,000 unique TCR beta nucleotide sequences were sequenced per donor among some 430 genotyped donors of the cohort, with approximately 18% of those sequences being non-productive.

For this clone: Which antigen it targets is not known. Per-nucleotide qualities are absent, and no much larger clonotype sits a single base away.

In total, approximately 700 healthy bone marrow donors made up the cohort. At the time of sampling, all cohort members were nominally healthy, though unrecorded immune exposures were likely present. The donor was CMV seronegative and belonged to the group of around 350 seronegative cohort members. A peripheral blood sample was collected from each donor, and TCR beta sequencing was performed on peripheral blood mononuclear cells. Genomic DNA was extracted from the blood cell samples with the Qiagen DNeasy Blood Extraction Kit. Findings and caveats that apply to the study as a whole: A further reported finding was that TCR beta sequences accurately predicted the HLA-A and HLA-B alleles for most subjects in the first cohort. Compared with the approximately 720-donor mean, donors in an Asian-associated ancestry cluster had fewer N-insertions in productive TCRs, according to a later genetic analysis. An association between a missense DCLRE1C variant and V-gene and J-gene trimming of TCR beta chains was found in a later genetic analysis and replicated in an independent cohort. HLA typing was unavailable for some donors at each locus, so association tests used only the typed subset. According to a later analysis, parvovirus B19, influenza, CMV and Epstein-Barr virus appeared linked to several top co-occurrence clusters. According to a later analysis, most CMV-associated TCR beta chains appeared to be HLA-restricted, and the HLA associations seemed to be driven largely by CMV exposure. Specific HLA alleles were associated with more than 15,000 TCR beta sequences at a false discovery rate of 0.05 in a later analysis. Only TCR beta chains were sequenced in this cohort, and the absence of alpha or paired-chain data limited detectable features. Sequencing depth was assumed to be roughly uniform across donors in the presence/absence analyses, though that assumption may not hold. The study listed 164 TCR beta chains as associated with cytomegalovirus. CMV serostatus was the only immune exposure information available for the cohort. Some IMGT-functional V segments, including TRBV6-2 and TRBV6-3, could not be distinguished by the 87-base-pair reads and were therefore excluded. About 17 rarely observed V segments, including chromosome 9 orphons, were excluded from the earlier analysis of approximately 500 of the donors because counts were too low. A few of the identified cytomegalovirus-associated TCR beta chains were confirmed in vitro to be specific for cytomegalovirus antigens. When HLA alleles, especially DR and DQ, strongly co-occurred, TCR associations were difficult to assign to individual alleles. The authors suggested that the approach could potentially be generalized to other disease states and immunological phenotypes. In an earlier analysis of several hundred of the donors, most TCR beta V segments were observed in productive rearrangements about 87% or about 30% of the time, broadly matching IMGT annotations. Linkage disequilibrium might explain the correlated functional status among segregating V segments, but an unknown experimental factor could not be ruled out. The classifier was reported to diagnose cytomegalovirus status with high specificity and sensitivity in both the original and validation cohorts. In a later analysis, HLA-associated TCR beta chains showed more clonal expansion and lower generation probabilities than non-associated chains that were equally common. A later analysis found that TCR association rates varied across HLA loci, with DRB1 alleles showing the most associated TCRs and HLA-C alleles the fewest. The sequencing pipeline was judged likely to have produced a cluster of highly shared sequence variants as a technical artifact. Most TCR sequences were seen in very few donors, while some public TCRs were found in many individuals.

V and J are truncated by 0 bases and 2 bases respectively, leaving an intervening sequence of 9 bases. The CDR3 has 15 amino acids, counting the end cysteine and phenylalanine. Only the CDR3 DNA is retained, 45 bases long and in frame from the first base. Looking up the germline V gene yields CDR1 LGHNA and CDR2 YSLEER. Receptors were amplified or captured by the immunoSEQ multiplex PCR assay. For the multiplex PCR, a mixture combining 60 forward primers for TCR Vbeta segments and 13 reverse primers for TCR Jbeta segments was used. A multiplex PCR assay on genomic DNA amplified the CDR3 region of rearranged TCR beta genes. The Illumina HiSeq System was used to sequence the amplified TCR beta libraries as 87-base-pair reads. The study's own analysis went as follows. A later analysis tallied around 80 million unique TCR beta chains across the 650 to 750 repertoires, and 10 million to 11 million of those chains were shared by two or more donors. A nearest-neighbor algorithm error-corrected the raw reads and collapsed the reads into unique sequences, merging closely related sequences to remove PCR and sequencing errors. To assign V, D and J gene segments, CDR3 sequences were aligned to IMGT reference sequences. For a sequence to be retained, a match of at least six nucleotides was required to both a V gene segment and a J gene segment. Rearrangements were called productive when the CDR3 lacked stop codons and stayed in frame with V and J; all others were non-productive. CDR3 was defined according to IMGT convention as the region running from the second conserved V-encoded cysteine to the conserved J-encoded phenylalanine. The earlier analysis of approximately 500 of the donors excluded sequences that lacked an unambiguous match to a single V gene segment. An earlier analysis of under 750 of the donors called V segments functional above 56.7% productive rearrangements and segregating when the between-donor standard deviation exceeded 5%. To diagnose cytomegalovirus status from the catalog of TCR beta chain sequences, a statistical classification framework was built. V and J gene assignment, in a later analysis, came from comparing TCR nucleotide sequences with IMGT/GENE-DB human TR gene sequences. Using the TCRdist pipeline, a later analysis assigned CDR3 sequences along with most-parsimonious VDJ recombination scenarios. In a later analysis, every TCR beta chain was defined by the combination of its CDR3 amino acid sequence and its V-gene family, and reads without a unique V-gene family were dropped. In a later analysis, 450 to 600 highly shared, low-generation-probability nucleotide sequences were removed to address suspected cross-contamination and a sequencing artifact. In a later analysis, a clonal expansion index for each public chain was calculated from normalized within-repertoire ranks of inferred template counts. In a later analysis, generation probabilities were computed with a VDJ recombination model fitted to out-of-frame rearrangements, and the resulting probabilities were checked against IGoR. In a later analysis, TCR-TCR, TCR-HLA and TCR-CMV co-occurrence was scored with hypergeometric tests, and a repertoire-size bias correction was applied to TCR pairs. To estimate false discovery rates, a later analysis permuted the HLA or CMV assignments 20 times. In a later analysis, co-occurring TCRs were grouped using DBSCAN, and TCRdist sequence similarity was added for clustering within HLA-allele-positive subsets. Repertoires with fewer than 30,000 or more than 120,000 public chains were left out of co-occurrence clustering, as were several repertoires with anomalous nucleotide sharing. TCRdb obtained this table from immuneACCESS and retained in-frame rearrangements with V and J assigned. These tables miss some clones; where compared with another copy, unresolved V genes account for less than half of the shortfall, and the remainder is unexplained. The V and J calls and clone size are taken from that table; D and trimming were inferred from the DNA. In all, the sample holds 200,000 to 250,000 clones, and approximately 82% of those were seen once. In total, the top ten clones hold more than 0.5% of the sample.

The clonotype comes from a woman aged 40 to 50 in good health and CMV-seronegative. The sample was PBMCs. The chain is made from TRBV4-3 and TRBJ2-3; the D gene cannot be resolved reliably. Here is the DNA: TGCGCCAGCAGCCAAGATGGCGGAAACACAGATACGCAGTATTTT. It is translated as CASSQDGGNTDTQYF.